The clone carrying this T cell receptor beta chain was detected ten times or more. TCRdb recomputed calls from the 5' RACE reads with MiXCR, one row per CDR3 protein. The sample holds roughly 570,000 distinct CDR3 sequences, 9% to 10% seen once. These data are taken from a study of identical twins. This sample also belongs to another study, concerning yellow fever vaccine responses in identical twins.

The sequence came from a woman under 30 in good health. Sequencing was carried out using PBMCs.

CDR3 sequence reads: CASSLVWNEQFF. CDR3 DNA sequence: TGTGCCAGCAGCTTGGTCTGGAATGAGCAGTTCTTC. The rearrangement uses TRBV5-5 and TRBJ2-1; D is unclear. Trimming removed 0 bases at V and 7 bases at J, with 5 bases between. Germline CDR1 SGHKS, CDR2 YYEKEE (reference sequence). This CDR3 is built from 12 residues.